This T cell receptor (beta chain) stems from a study of PD-L1 blockade in urothelial cancer. Study details: From 0 to 3 prior chemotherapy regimens had been given to the patients. Blood was evaluated 3 weeks (second dose) and 6 weeks after therapy began. A median blood sample held about 140,000 T cells and tens of thousands of unique TCRs.

Specified time point: pretreatment peripheral blood. V dropped 1 base and J dropped 2 bases, with 6 bases sitting between them. The CDR3 sequence is 13 residues long. Looked up from germline, CDR1 is SGHNT and CDR2 is YENEEA. General observations from the study: By 3 weeks, tumor-associated blood clones had expanded more in durable-benefit patients.

This table comes from immunoSEQ multiplex PCR, and its TCRdb copy is limited to in-frame clones, with some not included. The table records about 63,000 clones, about four fifths of them present only once. On this clone itself: As yet, its antigen is unknown.

V usage is TRBV11-3 and J usage is TRBJ2-7; TRBD2 is a possible D gene (6 bases). This TCR derives from a man between 65 and 85 years old with urothelial cancer. This sample comprised PBMCs, obtained around atezolizumab (anti-PD-L1) treatment. This chain's CDR3 is CASSLAGAYEQYF. For the CDR3, the DNA is TGTGCCAGCAGCTTAGCGGGGGCCTACGAGCAGTACTTC. The entire variable domain, with the rest obtained from reference TRBV11-3 and TRBJ2-7, is as follows: EAGVVQSPRYKIIEKKQPVAFWCNPISGHNTLYWYLQNLGQGPELLIRYENEEAVDDSQLPKDRFSAERLKGVDSTLKIQPAELGDSAVYLCASSLAGAYEQYFGPGTRLTVT.